Each of the 12 T cell receptor beta chains below was sequenced from the same sample in a study of T cell responses to AZD1222 COVID-19 vaccine. Only in-frame clones appear in the TCRdb table, and some are missing; sequencing was by immunoSEQ multiplex PCR. Altogether about 22,000 clones are present, approximately 79% being singletons, with the ten largest covering approximately 46%. Here the sequenced sample was peripheral blood, taken on day 0 of AZD1222 vaccination. The receptor set was obtained from an adult in good health.

Written as DNA, the CDR3 is TGTGCCAGTAGTACTCGTTCGGGGGTTGAGCAGTACTTC. Amino acids: CASSTRSGVEQYF. The chain links TRBV19 to TRBJ2-7; possible D gene TRBD2, 6 bases. The ends were cut back, 4 bases at V and 7 bases at J, with 14 bases in the middle. CDR1 is LNHDA, CDR2 SQIVND, per germline (reference sequence). The CDR3 contains 13 residues.

This chain uses TRBV18 with TRBJ1-3; D is unclear. The V gene's germline CDR1 is KGHSH and CDR2 LQKENI. This CDR3 region has 15 residues. V dropped 0 bases and J dropped 7 bases, with 13 bases sitting between them. The CDR3 is CASSPPRVRVNTIYF. CDR3 sequence (DNA): TGTGCCAGCTCACCACCGAGGGTTCGGGTGAACACCATATATTTT.

The chain links TRBV7-2 to TRBJ2-1; 7 positions agree with TRBD2. Germline assignment: CDR1 SGHTA and CDR2 FQGNSA. CDR3 length equals 16 residues. V gave up 1 base and J gave up 1 base; unmatched junction bases: 4. This CDR3 is CASSLVGGGSYNEQFF. CDR3 DNA sequence: TGTGCCAGCAGCTTAGTGGGGGGGGGATCCTACAATGAGCAGTTCTTC.

V and J are TRBV7-2 and TRBJ1-4; the match to TRBD1 covers 9 bases. CDR3 length: 17 amino acids. Germline V lookup: CDR1 SGHTA, CDR2 FQGNSA. The junction had 7 bases not matched to a gene; V was cut back by 5 bases and J by 0 bases. The CDR3 sequence is CASSPWTGAATNEKLFF. In nucleotides, the CDR3 is TGTGCCAGCAGCCCGTGGACAGGGGCGGCAACTAATGAAAAACTGTTTTTT.

This clone has more than one count but fewer than ten. The chain recombines TRBV30 with TRBJ2-7, with a possible D match to TRBD1 (5 bases). The ends were cut back, 2 bases at V and 5 bases at J, with 10 bases in the middle. This CDR3 region has 12 residues. CDR1 is GTSNPN and CDR2 is SVGIG in the germline V gene (reference sequence). The CDR3 protein is CAWSTTGHEQYF. The DNA for the CDR3 is TGTGCCTGGAGTACCACAGGCCACGAGCAGTACTTC.

The CDR3, as DNA: TGTGCCAGCAGTCCCCAGGACAGGTCTAAGCAGTACTTC. Amino acid sequence: CASSPQDRSKQYF. The chain links TRBV28 to TRBJ2-7; TRBD1 matches 7 bases. Trimming cost V 5 bases and J 8 bases; bases outside gene matches: 9. The germline gives CDR1 MDHEN, CDR2 SYDVKM. This CDR3 spans 13 amino acids.

This chain links TRBV28 with TRBJ1-2, with D unresolved. Trimming removed 6 bases from V and 2 bases from J, with 22 bases in between. Germline lookup yields CDR1 MDHEN and CDR2 SYDVKM. The CDR3 contains 17 residues. The CDR3 here is CASRPEYPQDLNYGYTF. The DNA for the CDR3 is TGTGCCAGCAGGCCGGAGTACCCCCAAGACTTGAACTATGGCTACACCTTC.

This clone has more than one count but fewer than ten. The chain links TRBV7-2 to TRBJ1-5; D is unresolved. The CDR3 has 15 amino acids. Germline values: CDR1 SGHTA, CDR2 FQGNSA. Trimming shortened V by 5 bases and J by 0 bases, and 11 bases separated the two germline ends. The CDR3 DNA follows: TGTGCCAGCAGCCTAGAGTCGTATAGCAATCAGCCCCAGCATTTT. Its translation is CASSLESYSNQPQHF.

There are a few counts of this clone. This chain connects TRBV20-1 to TRBJ1-1; no firm D call. CDR1 and CDR2 from the germline V gene are DFQATT and SNEGSKA (reference sequence). The CDR3 extends over 13 amino acids. V lost 3 bases and J 0 bases, leaving 8 bases between the germline ends. The CDR3 bases are TGCAGTGCTAGTCCAGACATGAACACTGAAGCTTTCTTT. Its translation: CSASPDMNTEAFF.

The rearrangement links TRBV9 to TRBJ2-2; 7 nucleotides match TRBD2. J lost 2 bases, V lost 0 bases, and 4 bases had no gene match. The CDR3 sequence is 16 residues long. Germline CDR1 is SGDLS and CDR2 is YYNGEE. The DNA for the CDR3 is TGTGCCAGCAGCGTAGTTGCGGGGGTAAACACCGGGGAGCTGTTTTTT. Its protein product is CASSVVAGVNTGELFF. The variable domain in full, completed from reference TRBV9 and TRBJ2-2, reads DSGVTQTPKHLITATGQRVTLRCSPRSGDLSVYWYQQSLDQGLQFLIQYYNGEERAKGNILERFSAQQFPDLHSELNLSSLELGDSALYFCASSVVAGVNTGELFFGEGSRLTVL.

The chain employs TRBV6-5 and TRBJ2-7; TRBD1 aligns across 11 bases. Germline V gene sequence: CDR1 MNHEY, CDR2 SVGAGI. V was clipped by 5 bases and J by 3 bases; unmatched bases: 6. The CDR3 is 15 residues long. Here the CDR3 DNA reads TGTGCCAGCAGTCCGAGGGACAGGGGGAGCTACGAGCAGTACTTC. It is translated as CASSPRDRGSYEQYF.

The gene calls are TRBV5-1 and TRBJ1-1; D unclear. The V gene lost 4 bases and the J gene lost 4 bases, with 17 bases spanning the gap. Germline V gives CDR1 SGHRS, CDR2 YFSETQ. The CDR3 is 15 residues long. The DNA for the CDR3 is TGCGCCAGCAGCCGTAACGCTGGGGAGGGCACTGAAGCTTTCTTT. Translated, it gives CASSRNAGEGTEAFF.